The sequence of this TCR beta chain was determined in a study of early T cells in non-severe SARS-CoV-2 infection. General study findings and limits: VDJdb matches were skewed toward anti-spike CD8 T cell responses.

MiXCR, applied by TCRdb to the 5' RACE reads, yields one record per CDR3 protein. The top ten clones hold about 3.7% of a sample with 50,000 to 70,000 distinct CDR3 sequences, 6% to 8.5% of them seen once. This clonotype appeared a few times. Its target is unknown. Material for sequencing was whole blood. The clonotype originates from an adult who was a healthcare worker with PCR-confirmed SARS-CoV-2 infection or an uninfected control (not recorded which).

The CDR3 protein is CASSLLQGAGDTQYF. CDR3 in DNA: TGTGCCAGCAGTTTATTACAGGGGGCTGGCGATACGCAGTATTTT. The rearrangement uses TRBV27 and TRBJ2-3, with 9 bases lining up with TRBD1. With 1 base clipped from V and 6 bases from J, the junction kept 5 bases outside the gene matches. Germline lookup yields CDR1 MNHEY and CDR2 SMNVEV (reference sequence). The CDR3 length is 15 residues.